Below are 27 T cell receptor beta chains sequenced from a single sample in a study of T cell changes during pregnancy in multiple sclerosis. The method was immunoSEQ multiplex PCR; TCRdb's version includes in-frame clones alone and lacks a portion of them. The table includes some 110,000 clones, 75% to 95% detected once. The sample here was peripheral blood, taken before pregnancy. These receptors were collected from a female donor with multiple sclerosis, enrolled in a pregnancy study.

The rearrangement uses TRBV28 and TRBJ1-1; D unclear. In germline, CDR1 is MDHEN, CDR2 SYDVKM. This CDR3 has 16 residues. V lost 3 bases to trimming and J lost 0 bases, with 14 bases between them. The CDR3 region is CASSFLRAGVNTEAFF. Written as DNA, the CDR3 is TGTGCCAGCAGTTTTTTGAGGGCAGGAGTGAACACTGAAGCTTTCTTT. Together with reference TRBV28 and TRBJ1-1, the CDR3 gives the full variable domain: DVKVTQSSRYLVKRTGEKVFLECVQDMDHENMFWYRQDPGLGLRLIYFSYDVKMKEKGDIPEGYSVSREKKERFSLILESASTNQTSMYLCASSFLRAGVNTEAFFGQGTRLTVV.

The rearrangement joins TRBV25-1 to TRBJ1-1; D is unclear. Looked up from germline, CDR1 is MGHDK and CDR2 is SYGVNS. The CDR3 extends over 13 amino acids. V was pared by 2 bases and J by 6 bases, with 10 bases between. The CDR3 DNA reads as TGTGCCAGCAGTGAAAGCCAGGCCCCTGAAGCTTTCTTT. It translates to CASSESQAPEAFF.

This chain connects TRBV6-4 to TRBJ2-3, with 7 bases matching TRBD2. The V and J ends lost 8 bases and 4 bases, in that order; junction bases with no gene match: 12. Germline CDR1 and CDR2: MRHNA and SNTAGT. The CDR3 loop spans 15 amino acids. CDR3 amino acids: CASAKGGRASDTQYF. The CDR3 nucleotides are TGTGCCAGCGCAAAAGGTGGGAGGGCCTCAGATACGCAGTATTTT.

This clone is a singleton in its sample. The chain recombines TRBV2 with TRBJ2-7; 9 nucleotides agree with TRBD2. With 9 bases clipped from V and 7 bases from J, the junction kept 10 bases outside the gene matches. Germline lookup yields CDR1 SNHLY and CDR2 FYNNEI. The CDR3 is 13 residues long. CDR3 in DNA: TGTGCCAGTGTAGCGGGAGACAGCCCAGAGCAGTACTTC. Translated, it gives CASVAGDSPEQYF.

The gene calls are TRBV19 and TRBJ2-2; 9 bases line up with TRBD2. The CDR3 length is 16 residues. Germline V gene lookup returns CDR1 LNHDA and CDR2 SQIVND (reference sequence). The V segment lost 7 bases and the J segment 0 bases; nucleotides outside the gene matches: 6. The CDR3 sequence: CASKIAGAANTGELFF. Written as DNA, the CDR3 is TGTGCCAGTAAGATAGCGGGGGCGGCGAACACCGGGGAGCTGTTTTTT.

The V and J genes are TRBV27 and TRBJ2-5; 10 bases map to TRBD2. The CDR3 totals 15 residues. Trimming took 6 bases from V and 1 from J; bases not matched to a gene: 5. CDR1 is MNHEY, CDR2 SMNVEV, per germline (reference sequence). The CDR3 loop reads CASSSRLAGQETQYF. For the CDR3, the DNA is TGTGCCAGCAGCTCCCGACTAGCGGGCCAAGAGACCCAGTACTTC.

This chain connects TRBV28 to TRBJ1-1; 7 bases agree with TRBD1. Looked up from germline, CDR1 is MDHEN and CDR2 is SYDVKM. V lost 6 bases to trimming and J lost 1 base; unmatched junction nucleotides: 11. The CDR3 runs to 16 residues. The CDR3, as DNA: TGTGCCAGCAGCCCCGGCGGGACAGTCGGGAACACTGAAGCTTTCTTT. This gives the protein CASSPGGTVGNTEAFF.

This chain uses TRBV2 with TRBJ1-2; possibly TRBD1 for D (6 bases). The V end lost 2 bases, the J end lost 4 bases, and 11 bases lay between the germline ends. Germline V gives CDR1 SNHLY, CDR2 FYNNEI. CDR3 length: 14 residues. Written as DNA, the CDR3 is TGTGCCAGCAGTGAAATTCGGGACACCTATGGCTACACCTTC. It is translated as CASSEIRDTYGYTF. The full variable domain, completed using reference TRBV2 and TRBJ1-2, is EPEVTQTPSHQVTQMGQEVILRCVPISNHLYFYWYRQILGQKVEFLVSFYNNEISEKSEIFDDQFSVERPDGSNFTLKIRSTKLEDSAMYFCASSEIRDTYGYTFGSGTRLTVV.

The sample holds one count of this clone. The V and J genes are TRBV28 and TRBJ2-7; D may be TRBD2 (5 bases). V lost 3 bases and J lost 2, with 20 bases in between. The CDR3 sequence is 17 residues long. The germline CDR1 and CDR2 sequences are MDHEN and SYDVKM. The CDR3 loop is CASSFVVEGIYTYEQYF. The CDR3 DNA reads TGTGCCAGCAGTTTCGTGGTAGAGGGAATCTACACCTACGAGCAGTACTTC.

The chain uses TRBV11-1 and TRBJ2-2; D is perhaps TRBD1 (5 bases). The CDR3 totals 15 residues. Trimming shortened V by 1 base and J by 1 base, and 7 bases separated the two germline ends. Germline V gives CDR1 SGHAT, CDR2 FQDESV (reference sequence). DNA of the CDR3: TGTGCCAGCAGCTTAGTTACAGGGAACACCGGGGAGCTGTTTTTT. Encoded protein: CASSLVTGNTGELFF.

The J gene is TRBJ2-2, the V gene TRBV11-2; D call uncertain. Germline V gene sequence: CDR1 SGHAT, CDR2 FQNNGV. This CDR3 contains 15 residues. With 5 bases removed from V and 6 bases from J, the gap between germline ends came to 16 bases. For the CDR3, the DNA is TGTGCCAGCAGCACCCCCCGTACGGGTGCCGGGGAGCTGTTTTTT. Translation gives CASSTPRTGAGELFF.

J is TRBJ2-2 and V is TRBV19, with D possibly matching TRBD1 (5 bases). CDR3 size: 14 residues. Germline CDR1 and CDR2: LNHDA and SQIVND (reference sequence). Trimming removed 3 bases at V and 1 base at J, with 6 bases between. The CDR3 loop is CASSIGQNTGELFF. CDR3 DNA sequence: TGTGCCAGTAGTATCGGACAGAACACCGGGGAGCTGTTTTTT.

The CDR3 sequence: CASTIGGITYEQYF. Written as DNA, the CDR3 is TGTGCCAGCACGATCGGGGGTATTACCTACGAGCAGTACTTC. The chain employs TRBV28 and TRBJ2-7; weak D call: TRBD2 (6 bases). This CDR3 is 14 amino acids long. Per germline, CDR1 MDHEN and CDR2 SYDVKM. V was cut by 7 bases and J by 2 bases, with 15 bases left in between.

This chain uses TRBV5-6 with TRBJ2-7; 8 nucleotides line up with TRBD1. CDR1 is SGHDT, CDR2 YYEEEE, per germline. With 4 bases clipped from V and 3 bases from J, the junction kept 9 bases outside the gene matches. The CDR3 is 15 amino acids. The CDR3 nucleotides read TGTGCCAGCAGCCCCTCGTCGACAGGGGACTACGAGCAGTACTTC. Encoded protein: CASSPSSTGDYEQYF.

The CDR3 DNA reads as TGTGCCAGCAGCCCCTGGGGGGGCGGCTACGAGCAGTACTTC. Amino acids: CASSPWGGGYEQYF. This chain connects TRBV6-6 to TRBJ2-7; D perhaps matches TRBD2 (7 bases). CDR3 length: 14 residues. From germline, CDR1 is MNHNY and CDR2 SVGAGI (reference sequence). Trimming removed 6 bases from V and 3 bases from J, with 15 bases in between.

The chain employs TRBV5-6 and TRBJ2-5; a possible D gene is TRBD1 (6 bases). V lost 4 bases, J lost 1 base, and 11 bases lay in between. CDR1 is SGHDT and CDR2 is YYEEEE in the germline V gene. The length of the CDR3 is 14 residues. Here the CDR3 reads CASSVRDIQETQYF. CDR3 in DNA: TGTGCCAGCAGCGTCCGGGACATCCAAGAGACCCAGTACTTC.

This clone was observed once. V and J are TRBV7-8 and TRBJ2-7; D unclear. Germline V gene data show CDR1 as SGHVS and CDR2 as FQNEAQ. The CDR3 runs to 12 residues. Trimming stripped 8 bases from V and 3 bases from J, with 11 bases between. This CDR3 is CASQLNYYEQYF. In DNA, the CDR3 is TGTGCCAGCCAGCTTAACTACTACGAGCAGTACTTC.

The chain uses TRBV19 and TRBJ1-4; D is ambiguous. The CDR3 runs 16 residues. Trimming left V 4 bases short and J 0 bases short, with 12 bases between. Per the germline V gene, CDR1 is LNHDA and CDR2 is SQIVND (reference sequence). The CDR3 sequence: CASSTLNSATNEKLFF. The CDR3 region has the DNA TGTGCCAGTAGTACCCTCAACAGTGCAACTAATGAAAAACTGTTTTTT.

The V and J genes are TRBV5-1 and TRBJ2-7; D perhaps matches TRBD1 (5 bases). The V and J ends lost 4 bases and 2 bases respectively, with 10 bases between them. The CDR3 has 13 amino acids. Germline loops: CDR1 SGHRS, CDR2 YFSETQ. CDR3 region: CASSQGGPYEQYF. Written as DNA, the CDR3 is TGCGCCAGCAGCCAGGGTGGTCCCTACGAGCAGTACTTC.

The count of this clone is one. This sequence joins TRBV5-1 and TRBJ2-3; D unresolved. The V gene lost 6 bases and the J gene lost 4 bases, with 15 bases spanning the gap. Per the germline V gene, CDR1 is SGHRS and CDR2 is YFSETQ. There are 14 residues in the CDR3. As DNA, the CDR3 is TGCGCCAGCACTTTTTTTTCGGTTCCAGATACGCAGTATTTT. It is translated as CASTFFSVPDTQYF.

This clone appeared once. The chain links TRBV7-8 to TRBJ1-1; the match to TRBD1 covers 7 bases. Trimming cost V 5 bases and J 6 bases; bases outside gene matches: 12. Germline V CDR1 and CDR2: SGHVS, FQNEAQ. The CDR3 covers 15 residues. CDR3 DNA sequence: TGTGCCAGCAGCCTTCCGACAGGGCGAGGGCCTGAAGCTTTCTTT. The encoded protein is CASSLPTGRGPEAFF.

This chain uses TRBV6-1 with TRBJ2-2; TRBD1 agrees at 11 bases. This CDR3 spans 16 amino acids. After removal of 3 bases from V and 4 bases from J, the junction contained 4 bases not matched to a gene. Germline V gene lookup returns CDR1 MNHNS and CDR2 SASEGT. CDR3 amino acids: CASSERTGGFTGELFF. CDR3 coding DNA: TGTGCCAGCAGTGAGAGGACAGGGGGCTTCACCGGGGAGCTGTTTTTT.

The chain combines TRBV6-5 with TRBJ2-5, with TRBD2 identical over 10 bases. Germline values: CDR1 MNHEY, CDR2 SVGAGI. This CDR3 spans 14 amino acids. With 2 bases clipped from V and 4 bases from J, the junction kept 1 base outside the gene matches. CDR3 nucleotides: TGTGCCAGCAGTTACGGACTAGCGGCAGAGACCCAGTACTTC. It codes for CASSYGLAAETQYF.

The chain is built from TRBV28 and TRBJ2-1, with 10 bases lining up with TRBD2. V lost 3 bases and J lost 6; bases outside the gene matches: 14. Germline V gives CDR1 MDHEN, CDR2 SYDVKM. The CDR3 covers 18 residues. The CDR3 DNA reads TGTGCCAGCAGTTTCCCCGGGACTAGCGTCACTCGCGGCAATGAGCAGTTCTTC. Encoded protein: CASSFPGTSVTRGNEQFF. The full variable domain, completed using reference TRBV28 and TRBJ2-1, is DVKVTQSSRYLVKRTGEKVFLECVQDMDHENMFWYRQDPGLGLRLIYFSYDVKMKEKGDIPEGYSVSREKKERFSLILESASTNQTSMYLCASSFPGTSVTRGNEQFFGPGTRLTVL.

In its sample, this clone was seen once. The chain combines TRBV18 with TRBJ2-5; 7 bases align to TRBD1. Germline V gene lookup returns CDR1 KGHSH and CDR2 LQKENI. The J segment lost 2 bases and the V segment lost 2 bases, leaving 2 bases of the junction unmatched. This CDR3 contains 14 residues. The CDR3 region has the DNA TGTGCCAGCTCACCAGGGGGACAGCAAGAGACCCAGTACTTC. Its protein is CASSPGGQQETQYF.

This chain connects TRBV6-5 to TRBJ2-1; possibly TRBD1 for D (5 bases). In germline, CDR1 is MNHEY, CDR2 SVGAGI. This CDR3 is built from 15 residues. V dropped 4 bases and J dropped 0 bases, with 10 bases sitting between them. CDR3: CASSLWGLSYNEQFF. The CDR3 DNA follows: TGTGCCAGCAGTTTGTGGGGCCTCTCCTACAATGAGCAGTTCTTC.

The CDR3 region is CASKELADVVQETQYF. As DNA, the CDR3 is TGTGCCAGCAAGGAACTAGCGGATGTGGTACAAGAGACCCAGTACTTC. The chain combines TRBV2 with TRBJ2-5; 8 nucleotides agree with TRBD2. V trimming: 7 bases; J trimming: 2 bases; junction bases outside the gene matches: 12. From germline, CDR1 is SNHLY and CDR2 FYNNEI. There are 16 residues in the CDR3. Looking up the rest from reference TRBV2 and TRBJ2-5 gives the full variable domain: EPEVTQTPSHQVTQMGQEVILRCVPISNHLYFYWYRQILGQKVEFLVSFYNNEISEKSEIFDDQFSVERPDGSNFTLKIRSTKLEDSAMYFCASKELADVVQETQYFGPGTRLLVL.